What follows are 24 T cell receptor beta chains derived from one specimen sequenced in a study of Graves' ophthalmopathy and Graves' hyperthyroidism. The authors amplified TCR beta CDR3 regions from RNA transcripts. RT-PCR was first run with HTBI primers, then multiplex PCR in a second round. TCRdb fed the multiplex PCR reads into MiXCR, producing one record per CDR3 protein. Among just over 600,000 distinct CDR3 sequences listed, 22% were seen once. The material sequenced was peripheral blood. These receptors were collected from a woman under 30 with stable Graves' hyperthyroidism. Some clones in this sample may be carry-over from other donors' samples.

Many counts were recorded for this clonotype. The chain couples TRBV6-5 to TRBJ2-7; 8 nucleotides align to TRBD1. The V gene's germline CDR1 is MNHEY and CDR2 SVGAGI. V shed 2 bases, J shed 9 bases, and the junction held 3 bases outside the gene matches. The CDR3 totals 12 residues. The chain's CDR3 is CASSYGQGRQYF. The CDR3, as DNA: TGTGCCAGCAGTTACGGACAGGGTAGGCAGTACTTC.

The chain carries TRBV6-1 and TRBJ2-5; 7 bases map to TRBD2. Germline-derived CDR1 and CDR2 are MNHNS and SASEGT. Trimming took 5 bases from V and 5 from J; bases not matched to a gene: 8. This CDR3 has 14 residues. Here the CDR3 reads CASSQPGLLETQYF. CDR3 sequence (DNA): TGTGCCAGCAGTCAACCGGGACTACTGGAGACCCAGTACTTC.

The table lists this clonotype with many counts. The chain employs TRBV2 and TRBJ2-7; the D is unclear. CDR3 length equals 13 residues. Germline CDR1 and CDR2: SNHLY and FYNNEI. Trimming shortened V by 7 bases and J by 8 bases, and 18 bases separated the two germline ends. As DNA, the CDR3 is TGTGCCAGCACCTGGACGGGTTCTACGCAGCAGTACTTC. The encoded protein is CASTWTGSTQQYF.

This clonotype was counted a few times. V is TRBV5-6 and J is TRBJ2-5, with 8 bases aligning to TRBD2. The length of the CDR3 is 15 residues. The V gene end was trimmed by 7 bases and the J gene end by 3 bases; junction bases not matched to a gene: 11. In germline, CDR1 is SGHDT, CDR2 YYEEEE. The CDR3: CASLVRGGPKETQYF. CDR3 sequence (DNA): TGTGCCAGCCTGGTCCGCGGGGGGCCGAAAGAGACCCAGTACTTC.

This clonotype appeared a few times. The chain has TRBV30 and TRBJ2-7, with a possible D match to TRBD1 (6 bases). The germline V and J ends were trimmed by 1 base and 3 bases, with 13 bases remaining between them. CDR1 and CDR2 (germline): GTSNPN, SVGIG (reference sequence). The CDR3 length is 14 residues. CDR3: CAWSDRVNHYEQYF. The CDR3 DNA reads as TGTGCCTGGAGTGACAGGGTCAACCACTACGAGCAGTACTTC.

V and J are TRBV6-2 or TRBV6-3 and TRBJ1-2, with D unclear. The CDR3 sequence is 11 residues long. Trimming left V 2 bases short and J 10 bases short, with 8 bases between. CDR1 and CDR2 (germline): MNHEY, SVGEGT. The CDR3 nucleotides read TGTGCCAGCAGTTACGTGGGAGACTACACCTTC. Protein: CASSYVGDYTF.

The chain links TRBV9 to TRBJ1-1, with D uncertain. The ends were cut back, 0 bases at V and 1 base at J, with 7 bases in the middle. CDR1 and CDR2 from the germline V gene are SGDLS and YYNGEE. The CDR3 has 14 amino acids. CDR3 DNA: TGTGCCAGCAGCGTAGCTAGTCGGAACACTGAAGCTTTCTTT. Translating it yields CASSVASRNTEAFF.

Ten or more counts support this clonotype. The J gene is TRBJ1-2, the V gene TRBV28, with TRBD1 matching 11 bases. Germline V gene data show CDR1 as MDHEN and CDR2 as SYDVKM. V shed 2 bases and J 1 base; nucleotides not matched to a gene: 6. The CDR3 extends over 17 amino acids. DNA of the CDR3: TGTGCCAGCAGTTTAGGGGGACAGGGGGGCCTTAACTATGGCTACACCTTC. This translates into CASSLGGQGGLNYGYTF.

J is TRBJ1-1 and V is TRBV28, with 7 bases identical to TRBD1. CDR3 length: 15 amino acids. Germline lookup yields CDR1 MDHEN and CDR2 SYDVKM. Unmatched junction bases numbered 11, after V lost 3 bases and J lost 7 bases. The CDR3 coding sequence is TGTGCCAGCAGTTTGCTACCGGGACAGAGACATGAAGCTTTCTTT. This sequence encodes CASSLLPGQRHEAFF.

The rearrangement joins TRBV6-5 to TRBJ2-2; the D is unclear. The length of the CDR3 is 15 residues. Trimming left V 2 bases short and J 3 bases short, with 10 bases between. CDR1 and CDR2 (germline): MNHEY, SVGAGI. For the CDR3, the DNA is TGTGCCAGCAGTTACAGAACTCTCGACACCGGGGAGCTGTTTTTT. It codes for CASSYRTLDTGELFF.

This clonotype was seen at least ten times. The CDR3, as DNA: TGTGCCAGCAGCCCGCGGGTCTACGAGCAGTACTTC. Its translation is CASSPRVYEQYF. The chain employs TRBV2 and TRBJ2-7; possible D gene TRBD2, 5 bases. Germline V gene sequence: CDR1 SNHLY, CDR2 FYNNEI. This CDR3 is 12 amino acids long. Trimming removed 6 bases at V and 3 bases at J, with 9 bases between.

This clonotype appeared many times. J is TRBJ1-5 and V is TRBV6-1; no firm D call. V lost 11 bases to trimming and J lost 2 bases, with 16 bases between them. Looked up from germline, CDR1 is MNHNS and CDR2 is SASEGT. CDR3 length: 14 amino acids. DNA of the CDR3: TGTGCCCTAGCAGTAGGCAACCGCAATCAGCCCCAGCATTTT. It specifies CALAVGNRNQPQHF.

The chain is built from TRBV12-3 or TRBV12-4 and TRBJ1-5; 8 bases fit TRBD1. With 5 bases clipped from V and 7 bases from J, the junction kept 7 bases outside the gene matches. The CDR3 runs to 14 residues. In DNA, the CDR3 is TGTGCCAGCAGTCTACAGGGGGGGCGGCAGCCCCAGCATTTT. It is translated as CASSLQGGRQPQHF.

This clonotype was picked up many times. This rearrangement joins TRBV7-9 to TRBJ1-1; no reliable D call. Germline CDR1 SEHNR, CDR2 FQNEAQ (reference sequence). V was pared by 4 bases and J by 1 base, with 10 bases between. The CDR3 runs to 14 residues. CDR3 coding DNA: TGTGCCAGCAGCTCTCGGACCCAGAACACTGAAGCTTTCTTT. It specifies CASSSRTQNTEAFF.

The sample holds a few counts of this clonotype. The chain joins TRBV28 to TRBJ2-5; D unresolved. V was clipped by 5 bases and J by 0 bases, with 19 bases between them. The CDR3 spans 17 residues. Germline assignment: CDR1 MDHEN and CDR2 SYDVKM. For the CDR3, the DNA is TGTGCCAGCAGTCGCCTTGTCGGGCCAAACAACCAAGAGACCCAGTACTTC. Translation gives CASSRLVGPNNQETQYF.

In this sample, this clonotype turned up a few times. This rearrangement joins TRBV7-9 to TRBJ2-7; maybe TRBD2 (5 bases). V was clipped by 8 bases and J by 3 bases, with 11 bases between them. The CDR3 runs to 12 residues. Germline V CDR1 and CDR2: SEHNR, FQNEAQ (reference sequence). CDR3 nucleotides: TGTGCCAGCGGTAGCGATTTCTACGAGCAGTACTTC. Its translation is CASGSDFYEQYF.

This clonotype was seen at least ten times. The chain is built from TRBV6-5 and TRBJ1-3; D ambiguous. The germline V and J ends were trimmed by 2 bases and 4 bases, with 6 bases remaining between them. CDR3 length: 13 amino acids. The germline gives CDR1 MNHEY, CDR2 SVGAGI. The CDR3 DNA follows: TGTGCCAGCAGTTACAGTCCCGGAAACACCATATATTTT. Its protein is CASSYSPGNTIYF.

The chain uses TRBV15 and TRBJ1-6; D may be TRBD1 (6 bases). This CDR3 contains 17 residues. V lost 1 base and J 3 bases, leaving 13 bases between the germline ends. Germline V gene sequence: CDR1 LNHNV, CDR2 YYDKDF (reference sequence). Here the CDR3 DNA reads TGTGCCACCAGCAGAGCCTCAGGGGTCCTCTATAATTCACCCCTCCACTTT. Translated: CATSRASGVLYNSPLHF.

This chain joins TRBV7-9 and TRBJ2-5, with D maybe TRBD2 (5 bases). The CDR3 extends over 10 amino acids. CDR1 and CDR2 from the germline V gene are SEHNR and FQNEAQ (reference sequence). Here the CDR3 DNA reads TGTGCTGGAGGCCAAGAGACCCAGTACTTC. As protein: CAGGQETQYF.

This clonotype has at least ten counts. The genes are TRBV12-3 or TRBV12-4 and TRBJ1-5; D call uncertain. Trimming took off 6 bases at V and 0 bases at J, with 9 bases between the two ends. The CDR3 contains 14 residues. CDR3 in DNA: TGTGCCAGCAGCTTGTTAGATAGCAATCAGCCCCAGCATTTT. It is translated as CASSLLDSNQPQHF.

This clonotype was counted only a few times. The chain couples TRBV29-1 to TRBJ2-5; possibly TRBD1 for D (6 bases). Per the germline V gene, CDR1 is SQVTM and CDR2 is ANQGSEA. V lost 8 bases, J lost 1 base, and 11 bases lay in between. The CDR3 runs to 12 residues. CDR3 sequence: CSRVTGQETQYF. CDR3 bases: TGCAGCAGGGTGACAGGCCAAGAGACCCAGTACTTC.

This clonotype was seen repeatedly, ten times or more. This chain links TRBV29-1 with TRBJ2-2; D unclear. Looked up from germline, CDR1 is SQVTM and CDR2 is ANQGSEA. This CDR3 has 14 residues. V was cut by 2 bases and J by 2 bases, with 9 bases left in between. Here the CDR3 DNA reads TGCAGCGTTGAAAAACTCCGAAACACCGGGGAGCTGTTTTTT. Its protein product is CSVEKLRNTGELFF.

The chain has TRBV20-1 and TRBJ1-2, with 10 nucleotides matching TRBD1. In germline, CDR1 is DFQATT, CDR2 SNEGSKA (reference sequence). The CDR3 consists of 15 residues. J gave up 7 bases and V 3 bases, and 11 bases lay outside the gene matches. DNA of the CDR3: TGCAGTGCTAGTAGGACAGGGGGGGCTGTAGGTGGCTACACCTTC. It translates to CSASRTGGAVGGYTF.

Many counts were recorded for this clonotype. This chain links TRBV28 with TRBJ1-5; 9 bases map to TRBD1. The CDR3 consists of 17 residues. CDR1 MDHEN and CDR2 SYDVKM come from the germline V gene. Losses at the gene ends were 1 base for V and 4 bases for J; bases not matched to a gene: 8. The CDR3 DNA reads TGTGCCAGCAGTTTATATGGTCGGACAGGGGTTAATCAGCCCCAGCATTTT. Protein sequence: CASSLYGRTGVNQPQHF.